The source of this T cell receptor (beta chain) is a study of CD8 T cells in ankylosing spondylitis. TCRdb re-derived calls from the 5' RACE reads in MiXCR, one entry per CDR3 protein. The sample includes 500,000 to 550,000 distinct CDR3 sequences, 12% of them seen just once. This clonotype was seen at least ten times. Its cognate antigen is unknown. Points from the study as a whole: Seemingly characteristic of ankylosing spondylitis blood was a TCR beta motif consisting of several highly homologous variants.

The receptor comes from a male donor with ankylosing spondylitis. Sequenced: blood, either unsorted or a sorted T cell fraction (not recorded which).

The CDR3: CASSAAFNYQYF. The CDR3 DNA reads as TGTGCCAGCAGCGCTGCCTTTAACTATCAGTACTTC. J is TRBJ2-4 and V is TRBV12-3 or TRBV12-4; D is ambiguous. The CDR3 is 12 residues long. The V end lost 6 bases, the J end lost 12 bases, and 15 bases lay between the germline ends.